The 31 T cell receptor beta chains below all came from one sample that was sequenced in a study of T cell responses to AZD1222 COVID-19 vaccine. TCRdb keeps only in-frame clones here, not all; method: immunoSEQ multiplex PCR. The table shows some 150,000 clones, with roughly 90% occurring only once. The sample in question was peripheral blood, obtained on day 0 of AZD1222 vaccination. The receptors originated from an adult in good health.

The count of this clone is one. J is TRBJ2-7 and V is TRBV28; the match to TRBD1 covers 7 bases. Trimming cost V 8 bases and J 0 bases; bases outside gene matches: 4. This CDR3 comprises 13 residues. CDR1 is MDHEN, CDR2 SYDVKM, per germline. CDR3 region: CASEQGDSYEQYF. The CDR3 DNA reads TGTGCCAGCGAGCAGGGGGACTCCTACGAGCAGTACTTC.

CDR3 sequence: CASSRTAVLTDTQYF. The DNA of the CDR3 is TGTGCCAGCAGTAGGACAGCCGTACTCACAGATACGCAGTATTTT. The chain couples TRBV28 to TRBJ2-3, with D possibly matching TRBD1 (6 bases). The CDR3 is made up of 15 amino acids. CDR1 is MDHEN and CDR2 is SYDVKM in the germline V gene. V lost 5 bases to trimming and J lost 2 bases, with 14 bases between them.

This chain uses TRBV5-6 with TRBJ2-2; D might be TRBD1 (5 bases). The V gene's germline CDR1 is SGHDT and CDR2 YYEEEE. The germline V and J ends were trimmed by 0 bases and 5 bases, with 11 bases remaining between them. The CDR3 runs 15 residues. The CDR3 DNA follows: TGTGCCAGCAGCTTGGCCAGGGTAAGGACCGGGGAGCTGTTTTTT. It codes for CASSLARVRTGELFF.

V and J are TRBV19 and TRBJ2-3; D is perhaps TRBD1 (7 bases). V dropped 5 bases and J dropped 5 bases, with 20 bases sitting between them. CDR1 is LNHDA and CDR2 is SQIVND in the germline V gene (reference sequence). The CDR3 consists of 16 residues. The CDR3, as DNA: TGTGCCAGTAGTCTCCTCGGAGGGGGCGAGGAAGATACGCAGTATTTT. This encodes CASSLLGGGEEDTQYF. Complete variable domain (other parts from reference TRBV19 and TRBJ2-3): DGGITQSPKYLFRKEGQNVTLSCEQNLNHDAMYWYRQDPGQGLRLIYYSQIVNDFQKGDIAEGYSVSREKKESFPLTVTSAQKNPTAFYLCASSLLGGGEEDTQYFGPGTRLTVL.

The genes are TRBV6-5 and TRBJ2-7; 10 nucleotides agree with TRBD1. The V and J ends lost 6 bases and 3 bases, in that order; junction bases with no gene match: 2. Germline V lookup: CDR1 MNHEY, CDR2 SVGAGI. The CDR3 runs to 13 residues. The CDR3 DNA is TGTGCCAGCAGCCGGGACAGGGGCTACGAGCAGTACTTC. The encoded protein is CASSRDRGYEQYF.

The CDR3 spells CASSSRTEDYEQYF. The CDR3 bases are TGTGCCAGCAGCTCAAGGACCGAAGACTACGAGCAGTACTTC. The rearrangement joins TRBV5-6 to TRBJ2-7; D unclear. Trimming stripped 3 bases from V and 3 bases from J, with 13 bases between. Germline values: CDR1 SGHDT, CDR2 YYEEEE. This CDR3 comprises 14 residues.

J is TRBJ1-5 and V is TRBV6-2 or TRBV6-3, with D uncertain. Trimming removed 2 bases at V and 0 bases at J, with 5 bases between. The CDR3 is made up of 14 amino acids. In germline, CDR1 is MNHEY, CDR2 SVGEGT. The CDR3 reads CASSYVNSNQPQHF. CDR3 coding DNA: TGTGCCAGCAGTTACGTGAATAGCAATCAGCCCCAGCATTTT.

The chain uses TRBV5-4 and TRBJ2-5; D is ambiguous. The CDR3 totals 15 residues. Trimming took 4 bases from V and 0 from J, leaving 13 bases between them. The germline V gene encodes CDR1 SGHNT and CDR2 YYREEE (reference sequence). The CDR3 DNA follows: TGTGCCAGCAGCCCGGCCGACGGAAACCAAGAGACCCAGTACTTC. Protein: CASSPADGNQETQYF.

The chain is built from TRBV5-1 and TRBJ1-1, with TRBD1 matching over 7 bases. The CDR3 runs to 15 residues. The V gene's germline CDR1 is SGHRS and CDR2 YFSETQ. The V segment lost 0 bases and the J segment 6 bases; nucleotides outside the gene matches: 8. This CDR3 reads CASSLEGGGSAEAFF. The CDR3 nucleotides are TGCGCCAGCAGCTTGGAAGGGGGCGGATCGGCTGAAGCTTTCTTT.

CDR3 DNA: TGTGCCAGCAGTCGGGGGCCAGGAAACACCATATATTTT. Protein product: CASSRGPGNTIYF. V and J are TRBV12-3 or TRBV12-4 and TRBJ1-3, with D perhaps TRBD1 (6 bases). The CDR3 loop spans 13 amino acids. V shed 5 bases and J shed 4 bases, with 9 bases lying between them.

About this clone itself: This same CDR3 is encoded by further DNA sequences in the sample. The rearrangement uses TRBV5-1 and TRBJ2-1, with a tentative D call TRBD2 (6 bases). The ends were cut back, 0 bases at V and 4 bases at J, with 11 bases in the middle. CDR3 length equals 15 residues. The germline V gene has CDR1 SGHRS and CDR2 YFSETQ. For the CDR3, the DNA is TGCGCCAGCAGCTTGGCCGGGACTGGATACAATGAGCAGTTCTTC. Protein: CASSLAGTGYNEQFF.

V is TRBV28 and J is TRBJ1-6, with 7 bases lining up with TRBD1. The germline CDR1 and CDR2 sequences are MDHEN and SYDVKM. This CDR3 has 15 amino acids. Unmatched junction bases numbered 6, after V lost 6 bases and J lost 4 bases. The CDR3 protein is CASRTPGQYNSPLHF. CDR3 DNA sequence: TGTGCCAGCAGGACACCGGGACAGTATAATTCACCCCTCCACTTT.

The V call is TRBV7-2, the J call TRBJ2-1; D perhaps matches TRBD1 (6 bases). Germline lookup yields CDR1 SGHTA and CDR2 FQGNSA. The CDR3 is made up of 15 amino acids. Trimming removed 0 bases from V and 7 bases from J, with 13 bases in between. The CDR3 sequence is CASSLAGAGFNEQFF. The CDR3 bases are TGTGCCAGCAGCTTAGCGGGGGCCGGTTTTAATGAGCAGTTCTTC.

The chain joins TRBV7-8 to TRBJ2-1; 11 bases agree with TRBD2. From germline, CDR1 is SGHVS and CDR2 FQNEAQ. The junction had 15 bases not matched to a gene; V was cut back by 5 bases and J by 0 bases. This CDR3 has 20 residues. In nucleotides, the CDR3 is TGTGCCAGCAGCCCCGTAGCGGGGGGGCGCGAAGATAGCTCCTACAATGAGCAGTTCTTC. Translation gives CASSPVAGGREDSSYNEQFF.

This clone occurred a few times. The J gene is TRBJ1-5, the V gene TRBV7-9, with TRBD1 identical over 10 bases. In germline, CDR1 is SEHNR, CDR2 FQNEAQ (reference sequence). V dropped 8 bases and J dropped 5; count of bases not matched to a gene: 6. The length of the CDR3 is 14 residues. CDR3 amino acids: CASGRGTGDQPQHF. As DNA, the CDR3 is TGTGCCAGCGGGAGGGGGACAGGGGATCAGCCCCAGCATTTT.

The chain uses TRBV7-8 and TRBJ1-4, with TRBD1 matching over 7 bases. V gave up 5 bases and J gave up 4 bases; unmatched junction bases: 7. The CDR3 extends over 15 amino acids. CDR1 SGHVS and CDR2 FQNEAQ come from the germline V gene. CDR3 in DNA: TGTGCCAGCAGCCTTAACAGGGGCTTTAATGAAAAACTGTTTTTT. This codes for CASSLNRGFNEKLFF.

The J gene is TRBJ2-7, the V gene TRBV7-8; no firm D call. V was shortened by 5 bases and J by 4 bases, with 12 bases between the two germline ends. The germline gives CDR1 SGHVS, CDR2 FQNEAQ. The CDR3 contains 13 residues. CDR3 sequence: CASSLRVSYEQYF. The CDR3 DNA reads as TGTGCCAGCAGCCTACGGGTCTCTTACGAGCAGTACTTC.

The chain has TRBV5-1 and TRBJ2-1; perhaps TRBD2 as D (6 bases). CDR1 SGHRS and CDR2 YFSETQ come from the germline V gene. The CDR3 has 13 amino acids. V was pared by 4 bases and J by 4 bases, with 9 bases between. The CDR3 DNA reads TGCGCCAGCAGCGTGGAGGGGTACAATGAGCAGTTCTTC. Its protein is CASSVEGYNEQFF.

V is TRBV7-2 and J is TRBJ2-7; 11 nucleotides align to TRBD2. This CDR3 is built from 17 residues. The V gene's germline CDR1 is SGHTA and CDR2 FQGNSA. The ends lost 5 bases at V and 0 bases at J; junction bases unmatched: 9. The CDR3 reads CASSPRLAGPNSYEQYF. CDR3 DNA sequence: TGTGCCAGCAGCCCTAGACTAGCGGGGCCCAACTCCTACGAGCAGTACTTC.

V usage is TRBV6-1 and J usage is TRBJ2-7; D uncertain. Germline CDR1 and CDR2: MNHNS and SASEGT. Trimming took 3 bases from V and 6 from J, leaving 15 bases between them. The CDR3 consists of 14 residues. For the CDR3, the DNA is TGTGCCAGCAGTGACGTACTACCGGGCGGCGAGCAGTACTTC. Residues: CASSDVLPGGEQYF.

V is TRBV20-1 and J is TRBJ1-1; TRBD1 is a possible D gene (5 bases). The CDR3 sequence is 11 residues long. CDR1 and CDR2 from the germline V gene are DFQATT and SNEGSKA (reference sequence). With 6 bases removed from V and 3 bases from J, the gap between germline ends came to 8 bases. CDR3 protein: CSAKGDTEAFF. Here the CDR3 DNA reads TGCAGTGCCAAAGGGGACACTGAAGCTTTCTTT.

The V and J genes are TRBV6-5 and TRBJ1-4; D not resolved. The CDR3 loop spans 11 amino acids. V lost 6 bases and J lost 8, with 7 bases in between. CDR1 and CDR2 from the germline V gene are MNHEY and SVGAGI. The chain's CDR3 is CASRKDEKLFF. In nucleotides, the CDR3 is TGTGCCAGCAGGAAAGACGAAAAACTGTTTTTT.

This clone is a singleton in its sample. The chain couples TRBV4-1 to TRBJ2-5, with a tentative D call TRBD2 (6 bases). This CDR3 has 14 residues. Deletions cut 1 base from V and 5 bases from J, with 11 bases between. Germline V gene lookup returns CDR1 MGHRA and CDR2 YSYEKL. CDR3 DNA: TGCGCCAGCAGCCAAGGTGGTCTAGCGGAGACCCAGTACTTC. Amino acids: CASSQGGLAETQYF.

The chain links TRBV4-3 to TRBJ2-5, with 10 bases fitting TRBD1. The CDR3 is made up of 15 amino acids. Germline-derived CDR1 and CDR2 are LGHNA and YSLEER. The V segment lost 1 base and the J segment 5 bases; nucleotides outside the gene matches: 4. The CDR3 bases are TGCGCCAGCAGCCAAGCCCGACAGGGGGCGGAGACCCAGTACTTC. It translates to CASSQARQGAETQYF.

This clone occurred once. CDR3 sequence: CASSELAATANTQYF. The DNA for the CDR3 is TGTGCCAGCAGTGAGCTAGCGGCTACCGCGAATACGCAGTATTTT. The genes are TRBV6-1 and TRBJ2-3; 7 bases are shared with TRBD2. The germline V gene encodes CDR1 MNHNS and CDR2 SASEGT. V shed 3 bases and J 7 bases; nucleotides not matched to a gene: 10. This CDR3 is 15 amino acids long.

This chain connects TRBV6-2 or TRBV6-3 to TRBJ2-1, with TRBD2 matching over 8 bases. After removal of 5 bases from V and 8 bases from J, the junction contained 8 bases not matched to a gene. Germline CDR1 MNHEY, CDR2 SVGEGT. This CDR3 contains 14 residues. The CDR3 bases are TGTGCCAGCAGTCCCGGGGGGGCGTCTCATGAGCAGTTCTTC. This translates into CASSPGGASHEQFF.

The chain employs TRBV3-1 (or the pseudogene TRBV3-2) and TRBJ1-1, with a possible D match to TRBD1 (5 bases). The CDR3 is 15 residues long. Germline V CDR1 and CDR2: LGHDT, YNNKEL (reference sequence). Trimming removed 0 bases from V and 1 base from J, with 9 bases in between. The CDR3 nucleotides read TGTGCCAGCAGCCAAGATGGGGACGGGAACACTGAAGCTTTCTTT. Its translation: CASSQDGDGNTEAFF.

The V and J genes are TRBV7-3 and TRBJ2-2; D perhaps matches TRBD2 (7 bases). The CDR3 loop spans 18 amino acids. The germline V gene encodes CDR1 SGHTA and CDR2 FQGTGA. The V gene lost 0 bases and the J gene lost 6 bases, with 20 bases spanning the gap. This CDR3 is CASSLTLVGQGRAGELFF. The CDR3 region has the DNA TGTGCCAGCAGCTTAACGCTCGTCGGGCAGGGGAGGGCCGGGGAGCTGTTTTTT.

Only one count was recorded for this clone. The CDR3 coding sequence is TGTGCCAGCAGTTACTCCGTCAGGACGGGGCACACTGAAGCTTTCTTT. This gives the protein CASSYSVRTGHTEAFF. The genes are TRBV6-6 and TRBJ1-1; TRBD1 is a possible D gene (5 bases). Germline V gene lookup returns CDR1 MNHNY and CDR2 SVGAGI (reference sequence). CDR3 length equals 16 residues. V shed 0 bases and J shed 3 bases, with 14 bases lying between them.

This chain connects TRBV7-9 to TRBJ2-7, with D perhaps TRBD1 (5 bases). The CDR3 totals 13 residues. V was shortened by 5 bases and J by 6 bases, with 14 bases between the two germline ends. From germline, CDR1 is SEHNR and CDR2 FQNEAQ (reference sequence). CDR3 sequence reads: CASSPAGFGEQYF. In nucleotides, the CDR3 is TGTGCCAGCAGCCCAGCAGGGTTCGGCGAGCAGTACTTC.

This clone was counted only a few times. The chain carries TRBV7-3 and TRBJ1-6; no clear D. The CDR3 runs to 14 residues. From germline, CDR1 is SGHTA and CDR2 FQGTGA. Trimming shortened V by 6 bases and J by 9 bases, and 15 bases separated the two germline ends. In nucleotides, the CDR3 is TGTGCCAGCAGGGACGGGAACCCCAGTTCACCCCTCCACTTT. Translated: CASRDGNPSSPLHF.